The 12 T cell receptor beta chains below were found in one sample sequenced in a study of CD8+CD57+ T cells in acquired aplastic anemia. The study profiled TCR beta VDJ and CDR3 using genomic DNA as template. TCRdb reanalysed the reads using MiXCR and keeps one entry per CDR3 protein. The data hold a few hundred thousand distinct CDR3 sequences, with over 60% observed a single time. The source material was sorted CD4+, CD8+, or CD8+CD57+ T cells (not recorded which) from PBMCs. All receptors derive from a human donor in good health.

The chain uses TRBV24-1 and TRBJ1-2; 7 bases are a match to TRBD1. V shed 4 bases, J shed 0 bases, and the junction held 16 bases outside the gene matches. CDR1 and CDR2 from the germline V gene are KGHDR and SFDVKD. This CDR3 region has 19 residues. The DNA of the CDR3 is TGTGCCACCAGTGAGTCCCCCGGGGCAGGGGGTGCCACTAACTATGGCTACACCTTC. Translated: CATSESPGAGGATNYGYTF.

The chain couples TRBV7-6 to TRBJ1-1; D might be TRBD1 (6 bases). The CDR3 runs 15 residues. Germline V gene lookup returns CDR1 SGHVS and CDR2 FNYEAQ. Trimming pared 6 bases from V and 6 bases from J, leaving 20 bases between. As DNA, the CDR3 is TGTGCCAGCAGTTACAGTGGGGGGCCTATGGCTGAAGCTTTCTTT. It translates to CASSYSGGPMAEAFF. Using reference TRBV7-6 and TRBJ1-1 for the parts outside the CDR3, the full variable domain is GAGVSQSPRYKVTKRGQDVALRCDPISGHVSLYWYRQALGQGPEFLTYFNYEAQQDKSGLPNDRFSAERPEGSISTLTIQRTEQRDSAMYRCASSYSGGPMAEAFFGQGTRLTVV.

The chain joins TRBV7-2 to TRBJ1-2; D unclear. CDR1 SGHTA and CDR2 FQGNSA come from the germline V gene. V was trimmed by 6 bases and J by 3 bases, leaving 8 bases between them. The length of the CDR3 is 12 residues. For the CDR3, the DNA is TGTGCCAGCAGTAATTTGGACTATGGCTACACCTTC. It yields the protein CASSNLDYGYTF. Looking up the rest from reference TRBV7-2 and TRBJ1-2 gives the full variable domain: GAGVSQSPSNKVTEKGKDVELRCDPISGHTALYWYRQSLGQGLEFLIYFQGNSAPDKSGLPSDRFSAERTGGSVSTLTIQRTQQEDSAVYLCASSNLDYGYTFGSGTRLTVV.

This clonotype was observed at least ten times. The chain uses TRBV5-1 and TRBJ1-3, with D tentatively TRBD1 (6 bases). Looked up from germline, CDR1 is SGHRS and CDR2 is YFSETQ. The germline V and J ends were trimmed by 4 bases and 4 bases, with 21 bases remaining between them. This CDR3 has 17 amino acids. The chain's CDR3 is CASSPDPTGLLGNTIYF. CDR3 sequence (DNA): TGCGCCAGCAGCCCCGATCCAACAGGGTTATTAGGAAACACCATATATTTT.

The J gene is TRBJ1-6, the V gene TRBV7-2, with 9 bases matching TRBD1. After removal of 4 bases from V and 9 bases from J, the junction contained 7 bases not matched to a gene. Germline V gene sequence: CDR1 SGHTA, CDR2 FQGNSA. CDR3 size: 15 residues. CDR3 loop: CASSSRQGGGSPLHF. As DNA, the CDR3 is TGTGCCAGCAGCTCTCGACAGGGGGGGGGTTCACCCCTCCACTTT. Full variable domain (missing parts from reference TRBV7-2 and TRBJ1-6): GAGVSQSPSNKVTEKGKDVELRCDPISGHTALYWYRQSLGQGLEFLIYFQGNSAPDKSGLPSDRFSAERTGGSVSTLTIQRTQQEDSAVYLCASSSRQGGGSPLHFGNGTRLTVT.

This chain connects TRBV29-1 to TRBJ1-1, with 8 bases aligning to TRBD1. Trimming at V came to 6 bases and at J to 0 bases, leaving 9 bases not matched to a gene. Germline V CDR1 and CDR2: SQVTM, ANQGSEA. The CDR3 has 15 residues. The CDR3 region has the DNA TGCAGCGTACCGAGGACAGGGACTATGAACACTGAAGCTTTCTTT. It codes for CSVPRTGTMNTEAFF.

The J gene is TRBJ2-1, the V gene TRBV4-2; D is uncertain. The ends were cut back, 5 bases at V and 2 bases at J, with 13 bases in the middle. The CDR3 covers 15 residues. Germline CDR1 is LGHNA and CDR2 is YNFKEQ. The CDR3 DNA is TGTGCCAGCAGCTTTAAAGGTAGTCCCTACAATGAGCAGTTCTTC. Amino acids: CASSFKGSPYNEQFF.

The chain carries TRBV5-1 and TRBJ2-3; the match to TRBD1 covers 9 bases. The germline CDR1 and CDR2 sequences are SGHRS and YFSETQ. With 0 bases clipped from V and 1 base from J, the junction kept 3 bases outside the gene matches. The CDR3 spans 16 residues. The CDR3 DNA reads as TGCGCCAGCAGCTTGGCCGGGACAGGGCGCACAGATACGCAGTATTTT. It codes for CASSLAGTGRTDTQYF.

The chain carries TRBV20-1 and TRBJ2-1; 7 bases map to TRBD1. V was clipped by 0 bases and J by 7 bases; unmatched bases: 6. Germline V gene sequence: CDR1 DFQATT, CDR2 SNEGSKA (reference sequence). The CDR3 covers 14 residues. This chain's CDR3 is CSARDPRGRNEQFF. As DNA, the CDR3 is TGCAGTGCTAGAGACCCCAGGGGGAGAAATGAGCAGTTCTTC.

The V and J genes are TRBV7-8 and TRBJ2-5, with D tentatively TRBD1 or TRBD2 (6 bases each). Trimming left V 3 bases short and J 4 bases short, with 15 bases between. The germline CDR1 and CDR2 sequences are SGHVS and FQNEAQ. This CDR3 is built from 15 residues. The CDR3, as DNA: TGTGCCAGCAGCTTGAATGGGGGGCGGGGAGAGACCCAGTACTTC. Its translation: CASSLNGGRGETQYF.

This chain links TRBV30 with TRBJ1-2; D ambiguous. Per the germline V gene, CDR1 is GTSNPN and CDR2 is SVGIG (reference sequence). V lost 0 bases, J lost 4 bases, and 12 bases lay in between. The CDR3 consists of 14 residues. The CDR3 is CAWSVSSRTYGYTF. For the CDR3, the DNA is TGTGCCTGGAGTGTAAGCAGTCGAACCTATGGCTACACCTTC.

This clonotype turned up a few times. This chain joins TRBV12-3 or TRBV12-4 and TRBJ2-7; 7 bases match TRBD2. This CDR3 spans 14 amino acids. The J segment lost 6 bases and the V segment lost 10 bases, leaving 15 bases of the junction unmatched. CDR3 nucleotide sequence: TGTGCCATCAGCGAAGGGGCGGGAGTGGGCGAGCAGTACTTC. Protein product: CAISEGAGVGEQYF.